Each of the 18 T cell receptor beta chains below was sequenced from the same sample in a study of blood T cell repertoires in COVID-19. The assay was immunoSEQ multiplex PCR, and TCRdb's table has in-frame clones only and misses some. The data hold over 80,000 clones, with more than 80% observed a single time. The sample taken for sequencing was peripheral blood. The origin of the receptors is a woman in her seventies with acute or convalescent COVID-19.

This chain connects TRBV6-1 to TRBJ2-2; 7 bases agree with TRBD2. V shed 1 base, J shed 1 base, and the junction held 6 bases outside the gene matches. CDR1 MNHNS and CDR2 SASEGT come from the germline V gene. This CDR3 has 17 amino acids. CDR3 region: CASSEEASGVNTGELFF. The CDR3 region has the DNA TGTGCCAGCAGTGAAGAGGCTAGCGGAGTGAACACCGGGGAGCTGTTTTTT.

CDR3 sequence (DNA): TGTGCCAGCAGTTTAACGGGGAGCTCCTATAATTCACCCCTCCACTTT. Translated: CASSLTGSSYNSPLHF. This sequence joins TRBV6-5 and TRBJ1-6; D is undetermined. The CDR3 is 16 residues long. V lost 4 bases to trimming and J lost 0 bases, with 10 bases between them. The germline gives CDR1 MNHEY, CDR2 SVGAGI.

The V gene is TRBV5-4, the J gene TRBJ2-7; tentatively, D is TRBD2 (6 bases). The V gene's germline CDR1 is SGHNT and CDR2 YYREEE (reference sequence). There are 14 residues in the CDR3. With 0 bases removed from V and 1 base from J, the gap between germline ends came to 8 bases. CDR3 nucleotide sequence: TGTGCCAGCAGCTTGGACCTAGCGTCCTACGAGCAGTACTTC. Translation: CASSLDLASYEQYF.

J is TRBJ2-7 and V is TRBV5-1; 10 positions agree with TRBD2. V was pared by 1 base and J by 5 bases, with 6 bases of the junction left unmatched. CDR1 SGHRS and CDR2 YFSETQ come from the germline V gene. The CDR3 has 15 residues. The CDR3: CASSLSLAGVHEQYF. For the CDR3, the DNA is TGCGCCAGCAGCTTGAGTCTAGCGGGAGTTCACGAGCAGTACTTC.

The V call is TRBV4-3, the J call TRBJ1-2; D remains unclear. The V and J ends lost 0 bases and 2 bases respectively, with 10 bases between them. Germline-derived CDR1 and CDR2 are LGHNA and YSLEER. The CDR3 length is 15 residues. For the CDR3, the DNA is TGCGCCAGCAGCCAAGATCTCGGGAAAAACTATGGCTACACCTTC. This translates into CASSQDLGKNYGYTF.

This clone was seen only a few times. The chain's CDR3 is CASSLDFEKLFF. The CDR3, as DNA: TGCGCCAGCAGCCTTGACTTTGAAAAACTGTTTTTT. This chain joins TRBV4-1 and TRBJ1-4; D call uncertain. Per germline, CDR1 MGHRA and CDR2 YSYEKL. The V end was cut by 4 bases, the J end by 7 bases, with 7 bases between. The CDR3 is made up of 12 amino acids.

The chain has TRBV5-8 and TRBJ1-2, with D hard to call. The CDR3 extends over 11 amino acids. V was cut by 2 bases and J by 7 bases, with 6 bases left in between. The germline V gene has CDR1 SGHTS and CDR2 YDEGEE. The CDR3 DNA reads as TGTGCCAGCAGCTTCGCCGGTGGCTACACCTTC. It translates to CASSFAGGYTF.

The CDR3: CASSRQTGQHSPLHF. CDR3 coding DNA: TGTGCCAGCAGCCGCCAGACAGGGCAACATTCACCCCTCCACTTT. The V call is TRBV5-4, the J call TRBJ1-6; TRBD1 aligns across 7 bases. The V segment lost 4 bases and the J segment 8 bases; nucleotides outside the gene matches: 9. The V gene's germline CDR1 is SGHNT and CDR2 YYREEE (reference sequence). The CDR3 extends over 15 amino acids.

CDR3 loop: CAWSQGAANEKLFF. CDR3 DNA sequence: TGTGCCTGGAGTCAGGGGGCGGCTAATGAAAAACTGTTTTTT. The rearrangement uses TRBV30 and TRBJ1-4, with TRBD1 matching 8 bases. Germline values: CDR1 GTSNPN, CDR2 SVGIG (reference sequence). V trimming: 2 bases; J trimming: 3 bases; junction bases outside the gene matches: 2. The CDR3 totals 14 residues.

The chain couples TRBV5-5 to TRBJ2-7; 7 nucleotides line up with TRBD1. J lost 2 bases, V lost 4 bases, and 6 bases had no gene match. Germline V gene sequence: CDR1 SGHKS, CDR2 YYEKEE (reference sequence). The length of the CDR3 is 14 residues. The CDR3 region is CASSVRQGTYEQYF. The CDR3 DNA follows: TGTGCCAGCAGCGTCCGACAGGGTACCTACGAGCAGTACTTC.

V and J are TRBV5-1 and TRBJ1-2; D is perhaps TRBD1 (5 bases). Germline CDR1 SGHRS, CDR2 YFSETQ. V was pared by 4 bases and J by 5 bases, with 12 bases between. The CDR3 totals 13 residues. In nucleotides, the CDR3 is TGCGCCAGCAGCCCAGGGTACGAGTATGGCTACACCTTC. Protein sequence: CASSPGYEYGYTF.

This chain joins TRBV4-2 and TRBJ1-2; D is unclear. Germline CDR1 LGHNA, CDR2 YNFKEQ. V lost 0 bases and J lost 2, with 10 bases in between. This CDR3 spans 15 amino acids. The CDR3 protein is CASSQEVARNYGYTF. The CDR3 coding sequence is TGTGCCAGCAGCCAAGAGGTGGCCAGGAACTATGGCTACACCTTC.

The V call is TRBV28, the J call TRBJ1-1, with D tentatively TRBD1 (6 bases). Trimming left V 4 bases short and J 3 bases short, with 18 bases between. CDR3 size: 16 residues. CDR1 and CDR2 (germline): MDHEN, SYDVKM. The CDR3 reads CASSWSLQGRDTEAFF. For the CDR3, the DNA is TGTGCCAGCAGTTGGTCCTTACAGGGTCGGGACACTGAAGCTTTCTTT.

This clone was seen only once. This sequence joins TRBV10-3 and TRBJ2-3; maybe TRBD1 (6 bases). The length of the CDR3 is 14 residues. Germline V lookup: CDR1 ENHRY, CDR2 SYGVKD. The V end was cut by 11 bases, the J end by 0 bases, with 15 bases between. The CDR3 bases are TGTGCCGTCCGACAGGTGACTAGCACAGATACGCAGTATTTT. Its protein is CAVRQVTSTDTQYF.

J is TRBJ2-5 and V is TRBV15; 9 nucleotides match TRBD1. The V gene's germline CDR1 is LNHNV and CDR2 YYDKDF (reference sequence). The CDR3 extends over 15 amino acids. V shed 3 bases and J 5 bases; nucleotides not matched to a gene: 7. As DNA, the CDR3 is TGTGCCACCAGCAGTACCACAGGGGGCGGGGAGACCCAGTACTTC. This codes for CATSSTTGGGETQYF.

The chain is built from TRBV19 and TRBJ2-3, with a tentative D call TRBD1 (5 bases). This CDR3 region has 14 residues. V lost 5 bases and J 0 bases, leaving 9 bases between the germline ends. Germline CDR1 reads LNHDA; CDR2 reads SQIVND (reference sequence). The CDR3 DNA follows: TGTGCCAGTAGTGATAGGGGTAGCACAGATACGCAGTATTTT. Its protein product is CASSDRGSTDTQYF.

The chain couples TRBV6-5 to TRBJ1-6; D not resolved. CDR1 MNHEY and CDR2 SVGAGI come from the germline V gene. The CDR3 consists of 14 residues. V was trimmed by 0 bases and J by 6 bases, leaving 6 bases between them. The DNA for the CDR3 is TGTGCCAGCAGTTACTCGACTCCTAATTCACCCCTCCACTTT. This encodes CASSYSTPNSPLHF.

The chain carries TRBV11-2 and TRBJ2-1, with 11 bases matching TRBD2. After removal of 2 bases from V and 8 bases from J, the junction contained 8 bases not matched to a gene. The germline CDR1 and CDR2 sequences are SGHAT and FQNNGV. The CDR3 sequence is 16 residues long. CDR3 sequence: CASSLLTSGSMDEQFF. In nucleotides, the CDR3 is TGTGCCAGCAGCTTACTAACTAGCGGGAGCATGGATGAGCAGTTCTTC.